This entry features one TCR beta chain sequence. V was cut by 7 bases and J by 4 bases, with 8 bases left in between. There are 12 residues in the CDR3. The germline V gene has CDR1 MDHEN and CDR2 SYDVKM. These data come from a study of T cell changes during pregnancy in multiple sclerosis. Sequenced by immunoSEQ multiplex PCR; TCRdb stores in-frame clones only, minus some. The sample has about 44,000 clones; approximately 96% are singletons. The gene calls are TRBV28 and TRBJ2-1; TRBD2 might be the D (6 bases). The receptor was derived from a female donor with multiple sclerosis, enrolled in a pregnancy study. The sample consisted of peripheral blood, taken in the second trimester of pregnancy. The CDR3 loop reads CASISGYNEQFF. In nucleotides, the CDR3 is TGTGCCAGCATTAGCGGATACAATGAGCAGTTCTTC.